The sequence of this TCR beta chain was determined in a study of blood T cell repertoires in COVID-19. Looking at the study overall: Acute and convalescent COVID-19 specimens originated in the United States, Italy and Spain. The analysed material was cDNA or gDNA that came from T cells, B-cell-depleted T cells, or PBMCs.

The V end lost 0 bases, the J end lost 11 bases, and 22 bases lay between the germline ends. The CDR3 is made up of 17 amino acids. Germline-derived CDR1 and CDR2 are LNHNV and YYDKDF (reference sequence). Original data processing: Reference gene primer amplification gave estimated nucleated cell counts. Using immunoSEQ multiplex PCR, the repertoire was profiled, and TCRdb retains in-frame clones only, with some absent. V and J calls and clone size are copied from that table; D and trimming were computed from the DNA. Among about 260,000 clones listed, 80% to 90% were seen once. The V gene is TRBV15, the J gene TRBJ1-4; D unresolved. This clonotype was sampled from a woman aged 40 to 50 who had recovered from COVID-19. The sequenced sample was peripheral blood. The CDR3 DNA sequence: TGTGCCACCAGCAGAGAAGCGTCGCGGTATGGTTCTGGGAAACTGTTTTTT. Translating it yields CATSREASRYGSGKLFF.